Listed here are 26 T cell receptor beta chains from one sample, sequenced in a study of regulatory T cells in long-lasting Graves disease (dated by TCRdb to about 2021). Receptors were amplified or captured by multiplex PCR. Reads for this sample came from an Illumina HiSeq 4000. CDR3 regions were amplified by Arm-PCR with iRepertoire HTBI primers to construct TCR beta libraries. Using fastp trimming at Q25 and MiXCR clonotype assembly, TCRdb reanalyzed the public sequencing data and kept in-frame beta chains. Rows matching on CDR3 protein sequence are summarized as one entry with the most common DNA and genes. Present in this sample are roughly 400,000 distinct CDR3 sequences, around 21% of which were seen just once. Together, the top ten hold roughly 20% of the sample. What the time point label conveys for this sample: persistent/refractory GD, antithyroid drugs over 5 years with positive TRAb. For both TCR sequencing and RNA sequencing, RNA was extracted from PBMCs using TRIzol.

The sequences come from peripheral blood mononuclear cells (PBMCs), collected when the disease was refractory, from a patient treated with antithyroid drugs. All receptors come from a female donor with Graves disease.

This clonotype occurred once. The V call is TRBV20-1, the J call TRBJ2-7; TRBD2 aligns across 7 bases. V dropped 0 bases and J dropped 3; count of bases not matched to a gene: 8. CDR3 size: 15 residues. Germline CDR1 DFQATT, CDR2 SNEGSKA (reference sequence). The CDR3 coding sequence is TGCAGTGCTAGAGATCCCCCGGGGGGAGGCTACGAGCAGTACTTC. Its translation: CSARDPPGGGYEQYF.

This sequence joins TRBV10-3 and TRBJ2-2; unclear D gene. Germline-derived CDR1 and CDR2 are ENHRY and SYGVKD. The length of the CDR3 is 15 residues. V was clipped by 3 bases and J by 2 bases, with 10 bases between them. The CDR3 is CAISDYEINTGELFF. Here the CDR3 DNA reads TGTGCCATCAGTGACTACGAGATTAACACCGGGGAGCTGTTTTTT.

This chain connects TRBV12-3 or TRBV12-4 to TRBJ2-3, with TRBD2 matching over 11 bases. The CDR3 runs 17 residues. V lost 6 bases to trimming and J lost 2 bases; unmatched junction nucleotides: 10. CDR3 nucleotide sequence: TGTGCCAGCAGGGGGGGGACTAGCGGTATATCCACAGATACGCAGTATTTT. Amino acid sequence: CASRGGTSGISTDTQYF.

In its sample, this clonotype was seen many times. The J gene is TRBJ2-5, the V gene TRBV6-2 or TRBV6-3; D might be TRBD2 (7 bases). This CDR3 spans 13 amino acids. Germline assignment: CDR1 MNHEY and CDR2 SVGEGT. The V end lost 3 bases, the J end lost 4 bases, and 9 bases lay between the germline ends. The CDR3 sequence: CASSYRGAETQYF. The CDR3 region has the DNA TGTGCCAGCAGTTATCGGGGGGCAGAGACCCAGTACTTC.

In this sample, this clonotype turned up a few times. The chain has TRBV7-2 and TRBJ2-2, with D hard to call. V was clipped by 0 bases and J by 6 bases, with 5 bases between them. The CDR3 length is 13 residues. Per the germline V gene, CDR1 is SGHTA and CDR2 is FQGNSA. CDR3 in amino acids: CASSLAVAGELFF. The CDR3 region has the DNA TGTGCCAGCAGCTTAGCCGTGGCCGGGGAGCTGTTTTTT.

V is TRBV3-1 and J is TRBJ1-3; D is unresolved. CDR1 is LGHDT and CDR2 is YNNKEL in the germline V gene (reference sequence). Trimming removed 2 bases from V and 1 base from J, with 3 bases in between. There are 13 residues in the CDR3. The CDR3 protein is CASSQPSGNTIYF. In nucleotides, the CDR3 is TGTGCCAGCAGCCAACCGTCTGGAAACACCATATATTTT.

There are many counts of this clonotype. The chain is built from TRBV2 and TRBJ1-1; TRBD1 is a possible D gene (5 bases). Germline V gene data show CDR1 as SNHLY and CDR2 as FYNNEI. The CDR3 extends over 12 amino acids. V was shortened by 2 bases and J by 6 bases, with 7 bases between the two germline ends. CDR3 nucleotides: TGTGCCAGCAGTGAACAGGGCGCTGAAGCTTTCTTT. Amino acid sequence: CASSEQGAEAFF.

At least ten counts were recorded for this clonotype. This chain uses TRBV27 with TRBJ2-5; D perhaps matches TRBD2 (5 bases). Germline values: CDR1 MNHEY, CDR2 SMNVEV (reference sequence). This CDR3 is 17 amino acids long. Trimming took off 0 bases at V and 3 bases at J, with 17 bases between the two ends. CDR3 protein: CASSLSRSYSGKETQYF. Written as DNA, the CDR3 is TGTGCCAGCAGTTTATCCAGGTCGTACAGCGGCAAAGAGACCCAGTACTTC.

As regards this clonotype: The junction shows a germline mismatch at one end, possibly a read error. The rearrangement joins TRBV28 to TRBJ2-2; 7 bases fit TRBD2. The CDR3 spans 12 residues. The germline V gene encodes CDR1 MDHEN and CDR2 SYDVKM. In DNA form, the CDR3 reads TGTGCCAGCAGAACTAGCGCCGGGGAGCTGGTTTTT. Translated: CASRTSAGELVF.

The rearrangement uses TRBV4-1 and TRBJ2-7; the D gene is possibly TRBD2 (6 bases). Trimming took 0 bases from V and 0 from J, leaving 12 bases between them. CDR1 is MGHRA and CDR2 is YSYEKL in the germline V gene. The CDR3 runs to 16 residues. The chain's CDR3 is CASSQDGRESSYEQYF. The CDR3 DNA sequence: TGCGCCAGCAGCCAAGATGGACGGGAGAGCTCCTACGAGCAGTACTTC.

Many counts were recorded for this clonotype. The V and J genes are TRBV2 and TRBJ2-2; 8 nucleotides match TRBD2. This CDR3 has 18 amino acids. CDR1 SNHLY and CDR2 FYNNEI come from the germline V gene. V shed 0 bases, J shed 5 bases, and the junction held 11 bases outside the gene matches. CDR3 DNA sequence: TGTGCCAGCAGTGAAGCGCTTCAGGGACTAGGTCAAACCGGGGAGCTGTTTTTT. Residues: CASSEALQGLGQTGELFF.

This clonotype was counted between two and nine times. The rearrangement uses TRBV27 and TRBJ2-4; D is perhaps TRBD2 (6 bases). The CDR3 is made up of 15 amino acids. The germline V gene has CDR1 MNHEY and CDR2 SMNVEV (reference sequence). Trimming removed 0 bases at V and 4 bases at J, with 10 bases between. CDR3 in DNA: TGTGCCAGCAGTTTATCGATGGGGGGTAAAAACATTCAGTACTTC. Translating gives CASSLSMGGKNIQYF.

The CDR3 loop is CASSQKTAVPYEQYF. The CDR3 coding sequence is TGTGCCAGCAGCCAAAAAACAGCGGTCCCATACGAGCAGTACTTC. J is TRBJ2-7 and V is TRBV3-1, with a tentative D call TRBD2 (5 bases). The CDR3 length is 15 residues. CDR1 and CDR2 (germline): LGHDT, YNNKEL (reference sequence). Trimming took 2 bases from V and 4 from J, leaving 15 bases between them.

This clonotype was counted many times. The chain recombines TRBV7-2 with TRBJ2-2; maybe TRBD1 (5 bases). Trimming left V 8 bases short and J 3 bases short, with 13 bases between. Germline V lookup: CDR1 SGHTA, CDR2 FQGNSA. The CDR3 is 14 amino acids. The CDR3 DNA reads TGTGCCAGCCAGGACATCTTCTACACCGGGGAGCTGTTTTTT. Translated, it gives CASQDIFYTGELFF.

This clonotype was detected many times. The chain uses TRBV27 and TRBJ1-6; TRBD1 matches 12 bases. Germline CDR1 is MNHEY and CDR2 is SMNVEV (reference sequence). After removal of 4 bases from V and 0 bases from J, the junction contained 7 bases not matched to a gene. CDR3 length: 19 amino acids. In nucleotides, the CDR3 is TGTGCCAGCAGTTCGCGCCTGGGACAGGGGGCCTCCTATAATTCACCCCTCCACTTT. Its protein is CASSSRLGQGASYNSPLHF.

This rearrangement joins TRBV19 to TRBJ2-7; D gene ambiguous. Germline V gene lookup returns CDR1 LNHDA and CDR2 SQIVND (reference sequence). This CDR3 is built from 13 residues. With 4 bases removed from V and 1 base from J, the gap between germline ends came to 8 bases. As DNA, the CDR3 is TGTGCCAGTAGTAGGGTGCTGTCCTACGAGCAGTACTTC. Its translation is CASSRVLSYEQYF.

This clonotype was seen a few times. The chain recombines TRBV4-1 with TRBJ2-7; D tentatively reads TRBD1 or TRBD2 (8 bases each). Trimming cost V 2 bases and J 2 bases, with 22 bases left between them. The germline V gene has CDR1 MGHRA and CDR2 YSYEKL. This CDR3 is built from 18 residues. This chain's CDR3 is CASSQQPGGTGATYEQYF. The CDR3 DNA is TGCGCCAGCAGCCAACAACCGGGAGGGACAGGTGCCACCTACGAGCAGTACTTC.

The genes are TRBV20-1 and TRBJ1-6; 10 bases line up with TRBD1. The V gene end was trimmed by 1 base and the J gene end by 7 bases; junction bases not matched to a gene: 4. Germline-derived CDR1 and CDR2 are DFQATT and SNEGSKA (reference sequence). There are 15 residues in the CDR3. CDR3 nucleotides: TGCAGTGCTAGAGCACCGACAGGGGGCAATTCACCCCTCCACTTT. As protein: CSARAPTGGNSPLHF.

The V gene is TRBV7-9, the J gene TRBJ2-1, with 16 nucleotides matching TRBD2. In germline, CDR1 is SEHNR, CDR2 FQNEAQ (reference sequence). The CDR3 is made up of 22 amino acids. With V trimmed by 5 bases and J by 0 bases, 16 bases remained unmatched. The CDR3 nucleotides are TGTGCCAGCAGCCTCGGGACTAGCGGGAGGGCCACTTTGCTGATCTCCTACAATGAGCAGTTCTTC. It is translated as CASSLGTSGRATLLISYNEQFF.

This chain's CDR3 is CASCIQGLAGGSGELFF. CDR3 coding DNA: TGTGCCAGCTGCATACAGGGACTAGCGGGAGGCTCCGGGGAGCTGTTTTTT. V usage is TRBV28 and J usage is TRBJ2-2; 15 bases align to TRBD2. Trimming removed 8 bases from V and 6 bases from J; junction bases left unmatched: 10. This CDR3 region has 17 residues. Germline CDR1 and CDR2: MDHEN and SYDVKM.

This clonotype was seen at least ten times. The chain uses TRBV12-3 or TRBV12-4 and TRBJ2-5; the match to TRBD1 covers 11 bases. V was clipped by 6 bases and J by 1 base; unmatched bases: 4. This CDR3 has 15 amino acids. The CDR3 DNA reads as TGTGCCAGCAGCGGGGGGACAGGGGGCCAAGAGACCCAGTACTTC. Translating gives CASSGGTGGQETQYF.

This clonotype was seen only a few times. The rearrangement joins TRBV20-1 to TRBJ1-5; D not resolved. Trimming shortened V by 4 bases and J by 1 base, and 11 bases separated the two germline ends. This CDR3 is built from 14 residues. Per the germline V gene, CDR1 is DFQATT and CDR2 is SNEGSKA (reference sequence). CDR3 nucleotides: TGCAGTGCTATACGGGGTCGAAGCAATCAGCCCCAGCATTTT. As protein: CSAIRGRSNQPQHF.

This clonotype was counted between two and nine times. The V and J genes are TRBV5-1 and TRBJ2-6; D is uncertain. This CDR3 comprises 16 residues. V dropped 3 bases and J dropped 0 bases, with 10 bases sitting between them. Germline CDR1 is SGHRS and CDR2 is YFSETQ. The CDR3 spells CASSCDGSSGANVLTF. CDR3 nucleotide sequence: TGCGCCAGCAGCTGCGATGGTAGCTCTGGGGCCAACGTCCTGACTTTC.

V is TRBV6-5 and J is TRBJ2-1; no clear D gene. CDR1 MNHEY and CDR2 SVGAGI come from the germline V gene. The ends were cut back, 4 bases at V and 9 bases at J, with 13 bases in the middle. This CDR3 has 13 residues. CDR3 sequence: CASSSFLFPEQFF. The CDR3 coding sequence is TGTGCCAGCAGTTCTTTCTTGTTCCCTGAGCAGTTCTTC.

Of note for this clonotype: Just one base apart from a much larger clone, this may be a read error. The rearrangement joins TRBV7-8 to TRBJ2-1, with 8 bases aligning to TRBD2. The CDR3 runs 16 residues. V shed 5 bases, J shed 9 bases, and the junction held 15 bases outside the gene matches. CDR1 SGHVS and CDR2 FQNEAQ come from the germline V gene. The CDR3 DNA reads TGTGCCAGCAGCCAGCCCGGGGCGGGAGGTGGCAGTGAGCAGTTCTTC. Its translation is CASSQPGAGGGSEQFF.

This clonotype appeared a few times. DNA of the CDR3: TGTGCCAGCAGCTTAGATGGGACTAGCGGCTACGAGCAGTACTTC. Encoded protein: CASSLDGTSGYEQYF. This rearrangement joins TRBV7-2 to TRBJ2-7, with TRBD2 matching over 11 bases. The CDR3 loop spans 15 amino acids. The V gene's germline CDR1 is SGHTA and CDR2 FQGNSA. V lost 1 base and J lost 3; bases outside the gene matches: 2.